This T cell receptor (beta chain) came from a study of T cells in Graves' hyperthyroidism and ophthalmopathy. Study conclusions and caveats: In blood, most of the thyroid clonotypes expanded above 0.001 were also present.

This clonotype was seen repeatedly, ten times or more. Its antigen is still unknown. This CDR3 contains 11 residues. Trimming cost V 7 bases and J 5 bases, with 9 bases left between them. The V gene's germline CDR1 is MNHNS and CDR2 SASEGT. TCR beta CDR3 region amplification was performed from RNA transcripts. During a first-round RT-PCR of the TCR CDR3, the HTBI primer set was used. A single record per CDR3 protein comes from TCRdb applying MiXCR to the multiplex PCR reads. The sample shows fewer than 600,000 distinct CDR3 sequences, around 14% of them seen only once. Patients aged 18 to 65 had newly diagnosed hyperthyroidism lasting under 2 months. Each 10 ml fresh peripheral blood draw supplied the PBMCs.

The clonotype comes from a woman between 18 and 29 years old with Graves' hyperthyroidism. The sequencing sample was made of blood. This sequence joins TRBV6-1 and TRBJ2-7; D gene uncertain. CDR3 region: CASTIRNEQYF. CDR3 coding DNA: TGTGCCAGCACTATAAGGAACGAGCAGTACTTC.